The rows below give T cell receptor beta chains drawn from one sample of a study of blood T cell repertoires in COVID-19. Measured with immunoSEQ multiplex PCR; TCRdb has only the in-frame clones, and not every one. The sample holds over 90,000 clones, around 87% seen once. Sequencing was performed on peripheral blood. These receptors originate from a man between 50 and 59 years old with active or convalescent COVID-19. Each CDR3 is given with its conserved first and last residue. The order of the fields is J gene, V gene, clone size, CDR3 protein. Size is omitted from some rows. Given values are once, few, many or a class for expanded clones.

TRBJ2-1 TRBV5-1 NA CASSLGGTGPYNEQFF
TRBJ1-2 TRBV10-3 NA CAISASDRGRNYGYTF
TRBJ1-6 TRBV6-5 NA CASTSKAGGISPLHF
TRBJ2-5 TRBV19 NA CASWTSRETQYF
TRBJ2-5 TRBV5-6 NA CASHSQETQYF
TRBJ1-2 TRBV28 few CASSTTGPYGYTF
TRBJ2-2 TRBV19 NA CASRRDTGTGELFF
TRBJ2-2 TRBV5-6 NA CASSGGGALNTGELFF
TRBJ2-1 TRBV13 NA CASALAGPLHNEQFF
TRBJ2-1 TRBV4-2 NA CASSQARVGVYNEQFF
TRBJ2-7 TRBV6-2/TRBV6-3 once CASSWRTSTIYEQYF
TRBJ2-5 TRBV27 NA CASSWGGPQETQYF
TRBJ1-2 TRBV5-1 NA CASSFQGLSGYTF
TRBJ1-5 TRBV19 NA CASSIAPGGILTGNQPQHF
TRBJ2-6 TRBV7-2 NA CASTGEAGVFGANVLTF
TRBJ1-2 TRBV28 NA CASSRTAYGYTF
TRBJ1-4 TRBV5-8 NA CASRPRYRQAANEKLFF
TRBJ1-1 TRBV6-2/TRBV6-3 NA CASSPQGGLGTEAFF
TRBJ1-4 TRBV6-5 NA CASRDILWEKLFF
TRBJ2-7 TRBV28 NA CASRPTGGAGPTTWEQYF
TRBJ1-2 TRBV4-1 NA CASSQSLQGSYGYTF
TRBJ2-3 TRBV11-2 NA CASSLVRKPDTQYF
TRBJ2-7 TRBV19 NA CASRAGLSYEQYF
TRBJ2-2 TRBV6-6 NA CASRAPQLNTGELFF
TRBJ2-7 TRBV29-1 NA CSARDERYYEQYF
TRBJ2-3 TRBV18 NA CASSRQGKADTQYF
TRBJ1-2 TRBV4-1 NA CATQGWANYGYTF
TRBJ1-3 TRBV28 once CASSLGGADADTIYF
TRBJ1-2 TRBV9 NA CASSPNPGTGVKYGYTF
TRBJ2-3 TRBV15 NA CATSKDGTGGTDTQYF